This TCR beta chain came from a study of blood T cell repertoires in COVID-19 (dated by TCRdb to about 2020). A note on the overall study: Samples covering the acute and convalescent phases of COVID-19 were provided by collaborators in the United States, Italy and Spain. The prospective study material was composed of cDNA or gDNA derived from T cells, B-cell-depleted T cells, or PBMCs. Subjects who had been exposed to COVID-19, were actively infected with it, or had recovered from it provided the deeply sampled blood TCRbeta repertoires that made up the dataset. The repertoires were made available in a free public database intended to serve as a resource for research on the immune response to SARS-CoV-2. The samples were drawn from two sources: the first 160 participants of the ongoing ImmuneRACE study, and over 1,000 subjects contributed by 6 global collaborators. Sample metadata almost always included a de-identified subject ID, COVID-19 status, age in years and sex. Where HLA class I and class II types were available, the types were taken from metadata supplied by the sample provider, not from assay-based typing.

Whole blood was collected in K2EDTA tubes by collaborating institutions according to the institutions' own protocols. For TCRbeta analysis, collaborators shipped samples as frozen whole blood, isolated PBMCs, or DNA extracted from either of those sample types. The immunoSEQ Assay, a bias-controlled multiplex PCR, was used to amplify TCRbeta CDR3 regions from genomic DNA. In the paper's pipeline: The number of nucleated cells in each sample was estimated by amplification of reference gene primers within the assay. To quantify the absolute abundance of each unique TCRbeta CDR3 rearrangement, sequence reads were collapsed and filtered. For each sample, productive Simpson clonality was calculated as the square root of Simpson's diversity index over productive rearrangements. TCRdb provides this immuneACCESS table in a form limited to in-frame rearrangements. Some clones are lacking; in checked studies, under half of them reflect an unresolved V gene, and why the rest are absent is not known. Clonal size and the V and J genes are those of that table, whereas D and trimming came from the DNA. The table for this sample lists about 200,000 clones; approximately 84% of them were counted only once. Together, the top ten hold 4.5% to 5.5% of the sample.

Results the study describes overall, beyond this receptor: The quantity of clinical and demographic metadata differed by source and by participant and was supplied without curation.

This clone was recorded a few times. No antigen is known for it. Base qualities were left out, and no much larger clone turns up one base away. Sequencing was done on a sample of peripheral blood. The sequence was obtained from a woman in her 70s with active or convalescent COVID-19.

The CDR3 region: CATQRGGGPTDTQYF. The sequenced DNA is TGTGCCACTCAGAGGGGGGGTGGTCCCACAGATACGCAGTATTTT. In this chain, TRBV19 is recombined with TRBJ2-3; 7 matching bases give a weak D call of TRBD2. The CDR3 goes from the cysteine to the phenylalanine over 15 residues. Only the CDR3 portion is preserved as DNA: 45 bases, with reading frame beginning at the first base. Trimming removed 10 bases from V and 2 bases from J, leaving 19 bases between the germline ends. Taken from the germline V gene (reference sequence), the CDR1 and CDR2 loops are LNHDA and SQIVND.